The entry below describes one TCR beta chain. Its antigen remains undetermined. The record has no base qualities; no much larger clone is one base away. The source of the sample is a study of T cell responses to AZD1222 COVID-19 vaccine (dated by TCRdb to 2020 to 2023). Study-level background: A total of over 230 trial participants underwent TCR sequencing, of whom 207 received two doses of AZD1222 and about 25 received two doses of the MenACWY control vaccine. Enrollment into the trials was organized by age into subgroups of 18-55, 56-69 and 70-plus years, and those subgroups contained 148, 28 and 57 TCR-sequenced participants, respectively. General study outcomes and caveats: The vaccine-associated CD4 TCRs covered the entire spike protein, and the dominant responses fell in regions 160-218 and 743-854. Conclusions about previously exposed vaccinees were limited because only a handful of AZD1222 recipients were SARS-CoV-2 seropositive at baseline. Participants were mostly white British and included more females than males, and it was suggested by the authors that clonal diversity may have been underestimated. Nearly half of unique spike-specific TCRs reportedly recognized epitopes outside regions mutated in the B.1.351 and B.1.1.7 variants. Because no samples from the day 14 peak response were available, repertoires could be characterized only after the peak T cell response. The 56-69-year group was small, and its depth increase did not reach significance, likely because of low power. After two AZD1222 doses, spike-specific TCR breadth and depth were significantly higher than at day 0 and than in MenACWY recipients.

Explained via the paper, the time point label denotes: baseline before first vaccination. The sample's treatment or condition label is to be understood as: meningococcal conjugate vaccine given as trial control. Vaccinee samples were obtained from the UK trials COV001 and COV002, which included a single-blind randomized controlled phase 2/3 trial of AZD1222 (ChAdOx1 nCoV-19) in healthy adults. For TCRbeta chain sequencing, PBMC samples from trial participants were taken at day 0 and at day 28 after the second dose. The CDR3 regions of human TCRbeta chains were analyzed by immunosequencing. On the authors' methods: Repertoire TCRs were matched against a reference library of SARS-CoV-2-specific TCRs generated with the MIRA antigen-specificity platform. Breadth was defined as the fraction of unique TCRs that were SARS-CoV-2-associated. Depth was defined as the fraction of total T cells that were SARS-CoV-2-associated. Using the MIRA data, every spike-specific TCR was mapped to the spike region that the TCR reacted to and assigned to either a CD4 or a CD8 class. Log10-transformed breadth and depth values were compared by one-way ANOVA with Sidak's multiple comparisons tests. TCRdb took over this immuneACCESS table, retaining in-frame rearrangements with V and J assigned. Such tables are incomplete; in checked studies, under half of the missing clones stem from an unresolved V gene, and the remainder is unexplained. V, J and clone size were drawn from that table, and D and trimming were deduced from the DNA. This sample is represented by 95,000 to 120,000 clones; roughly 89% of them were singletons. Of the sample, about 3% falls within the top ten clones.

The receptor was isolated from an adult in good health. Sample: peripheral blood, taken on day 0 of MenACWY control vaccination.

The DNA reads as follows: TGTGCCACCTGCCCGACAGGGGGCTCCGAGCAGTACTTC. It codes for CATCPTGGSEQYF. In this chain, TRBV3-1 (or the pseudogene TRBV3-2) is recombined with TRBJ2-7; 10 of the junction bases match TRBD1. Measured from the cysteine to the phenylalanine, the CDR3 is 13 residues long. This entry keeps only the CDR3 DNA: 39 bases, framed from base 1. CDR1 and CDR2 (LGHDT, YNNKEL) derive from the germline V gene (reference sequence). Clipping removes 10 bases from V and 6 bases from J, with 9 as the unmatched junction base count.